The rows below give T cell receptor beta chains drawn from one sample of a study of immune cell composition in non-small cell lung cancer. Only in-frame clones appear in the TCRdb table, and some are missing; sequencing was by immunoSEQ multiplex PCR. The sample yields over 7,000 clones, roughly 80% seen once. The specimen sequenced was non-adjacent lung tissue. The receptors were gathered from a human donor with non-small cell lung cancer. Each CDR3 is given with its conserved first and last residue. Each record gives: D gene, J gene, V gene, clone size, CDR3 DNA, CDR3 protein. The D gene is left open where the match is weak. The size field is filled for only some rows; it gives once, few, many or a size class.

D: .; J: TRBJ2-7; V: TRBV5-1; size: .; DNA: TGCGCCAGCAGCTTGGCCGAACCCTACGAGCAGTACTTC; CDR3: CASSLAEPYEQYF
D: .; J: TRBJ2-1; V: TRBV28; size: .; DNA: TGTGCCAGCAGCCGGGACGTCGGCTCCTACAATGAGCAGTTCTTC; CDR3: CASSRDVGSYNEQFF
D: .; J: TRBJ2-7; V: TRBV4-1; size: .; DNA: TGCGCCAGCAGCCAAGAGGGGGCAGGGAGGACCTACGAGCAGTACTTC; CDR3: CASSQEGAGRTYEQYF
D: .; J: TRBJ1-6; V: TRBV2; size: once; DNA: TGTGCCAGCAGTGAACAGGGATGGTTGGGCACCAATTCACCCCTCCACTTT; CDR3: CASSEQGWLGTNSPLHF
D: .; J: TRBJ2-7; V: TRBV6-1; size: .; DNA: TGTGCGACCAGCAATCCCTACGAGCAGTACTTC; CDR3: CATSNPYEQYF
D: TRBD2; J: TRBJ2-5; V: TRBV6-5; size: .; DNA: TGTGCCAGCAGTTACTCGGGAGGGTGGGGGGAGACCCAGTACTTC; CDR3: CASSYSGGWGETQYF
D: .; J: TRBJ1-1; V: TRBV18; size: .; DNA: TGTGCCAGCTCAAACGGGGACGTGGGCACTGAAGCTTTCTTT; CDR3: CASSNGDVGTEAFF
D: .; J: TRBJ2-1; V: TRBV7-4; size: .; DNA: TGTGCCAGCAGCTTAGCGAGGTGGAAAAGGGAGTTCTTC; CDR3: CASSLARWKREFF
D: .; J: TRBJ2-7; V: TRBV27; size: .; DNA: TGTGCCAGCAGGCGTCGATGGGGGGTTACCTACGAGCAGTACTTC; CDR3: CASRRRWGVTYEQYF
D: TRBD1; J: TRBJ1-5; V: TRBV5-5; size: .; DNA: TGTGCCAGCAGCTTGGGGGTAGGGGGCGGATATCAGCCCCAGCATTTT; CDR3: CASSLGVGGGYQPQHF
D: TRBD2; J: TRBJ2-5; V: TRBV7-6; size: .; DNA: TGTGCCAGCAGCTTAGCGCAAACTAGCGGGAGTGAGACCCAGTACTTC; CDR3: CASSLAQTSGSETQYF
D: TRBD1; J: TRBJ2-3; V: TRBV10-1; size: .; DNA: TGCGCCAGCAGTACAGGGGTTGGGGATACGCAGTATTTT; CDR3: CASSTGVGDTQYF
D: .; J: TRBJ2-7; V: TRBV11-2; size: .; DNA: TGTGCCAGCAGCTTAGCAGGGTACGAGCAGTACTTC; CDR3: CASSLAGYEQYF
D: TRBD2; J: TRBJ2-5; V: TRBV28; size: few; DNA: TGTGCCAGCAGTGGTAGCGGGAGGGAGCAAGAGACCCAGTACTTC; CDR3: CASSGSGREQETQYF
D: TRBD2; J: TRBJ2-3; V: TRBV19; size: .; DNA: TGTGCCAGTAGTATAGCGGGACTAGCGGGGAACACAGATACGCAGTATTTT; CDR3: CASSIAGLAGNTDTQYF
D: .; J: TRBJ2-3; V: TRBV5-1; size: .; DNA: TGCGCCAGCAGCGTAGGTAATCCCACAGATACGCAGTATTTT; CDR3: CASSVGNPTDTQYF
D: .; J: TRBJ2-7; V: TRBV28; size: .; DNA: TGTGCCAGCAGTTTAATCGGGACTCTCTCCTACGAGCAGTACTTC; CDR3: CASSLIGTLSYEQYF
D: .; J: TRBJ2-2; V: TRBV6-5; size: once; DNA: TGTGCCAGCAGCCTCTTGAACACCGGGGAGCTGTTTTTT; CDR3: CASSLLNTGELFF
D: .; J: TRBJ2-1; V: TRBV9; size: once; DNA: TGTGCCAGCAGCCCCACGGGTAGCTCCTACAATGAGCAGTTCTTC; CDR3: CASSPTGSSYNEQFF
D: .; J: TRBJ2-7; V: TRBV15; size: .; DNA: TGTGCCACCAGCTCTGAGCACGAGCAGTACTTC; CDR3: CATSSEHEQYF
D: TRBD2; J: TRBJ2-2; V: TRBV5-1; size: few; DNA: TGCGCCAGCAGATCCGGACTAGCGGGACCCGGGGAGCTGTTTTTT; CDR3: CASRSGLAGPGELFF
D: TRBD2; J: TRBJ2-1; V: TRBV6-1; size: .; DNA: TGTGCCAGCAGTGCCCCGGGACTAGGCGTTCATGAGCAGTTCTTC; CDR3: CASSAPGLGVHEQFF
D: TRBD2; J: TRBJ2-7; V: TRBV5-1; size: .; DNA: TGCGCCAGCAGCTTGCCTAGCGGGGCAGACGAGCAGTACTTC; CDR3: CASSLPSGADEQYF
D: .; J: TRBJ2-3; V: TRBV7-9; size: .; DNA: TGTGCCAGCAGCTTTTTTTTGGCGAGGGTGGAACCTAGCACAGATACGCAGTATTTT; CDR3: CASSFFLARVEPSTDTQYF
D: .; J: TRBJ2-5; V: TRBV7-3; size: once; DNA: TGTGCCAGCAGCCCAGGACTAACGGAGACCCAGTACTTC; CDR3: CASSPGLTETQYF
D: TRBD1; J: TRBJ1-1; V: TRBV5-1; size: .; DNA: TGCGCCAGCAGCTCCTCTTGGGGACAGACGAACACTGAAGCTTTCTTT; CDR3: CASSSSWGQTNTEAFF
D: .; J: TRBJ2-1; V: TRBV9; size: .; DNA: TGTGCCAGCAGCGTGGTGACTAACAATGAGCAGTTCTTC; CDR3: CASSVVTNNEQFF
D: TRBD1; J: TRBJ2-7; V: TRBV6-1; size: few; DNA: TGTGCCAGCAGTGAAAAGTTTGGACAGGGGGCGAGGGAGCAGTACTTC; CDR3: CASSEKFGQGAREQYF
D: .; J: TRBJ1-2; V: TRBV9; size: .; DNA: TGTGCCAGCAGCGTAGCCGCGGAGGACTATGGCTACACCTTC; CDR3: CASSVAAEDYGYTF
D: .; J: TRBJ2-5; V: TRBV29-1; size: once; DNA: TGCAGCGTCCGGGGCCGGGGGGAGACCCAGTACTTC; CDR3: CSVRGRGETQYF
D: .; J: TRBJ1-3; V: TRBV18; size: .; DNA: TGTGCCAGCTCACCAGTCCCCTCCCCGATTACCTCTGGAAACACCATATATTTT; CDR3: CASSPVPSPITSGNTIYF